Below, 30 T cell receptor beta chains from the same sample are listed, as sequenced in a study of OX40 agonist ivuxolimab in advanced cancers. Repertoires were generated with immunoSEQ multiplex PCR, while TCRdb's copy carries only in-frame clones and drops some. The sample gives approximately 82,000 clones, just over 85% of which show up once; 6.5% is in the top ten. Sequenced material: CD4+ or CD8+ T cells sorted from blood, taken in a trial of the OX40 agonist ivuxolimab. Receptor source: an adult with an advanced solid tumor such as melanoma, head and neck, liver or kidney cancer.

The genes are TRBV30 and TRBJ1-2, with D uncertain. The germline gives CDR1 GTSNPN, CDR2 SVGIG (reference sequence). The V gene lost 2 bases and the J gene lost 4 bases, with 5 bases spanning the gap. The CDR3 is 11 amino acids. The CDR3 region has the DNA TGTGCCTGGAGTCCACGCTATGGCTACACCTTC. This sequence encodes CAWSPRYGYTF.

The V and J genes are TRBV6-6 and TRBJ1-3; D gene unclear. The CDR3 sequence is 14 residues long. With 6 bases removed from V and 0 bases from J, the gap between germline ends came to 9 bases. The germline CDR1 and CDR2 sequences are MNHNY and SVGAGI (reference sequence). The CDR3 DNA reads TGTGCCAGCAGATTATTCAACTCTGGAAACACCATATATTTT. Translated: CASRLFNSGNTIYF.

The J gene is TRBJ2-4, the V gene TRBV7-8; 13 bases align to TRBD2. V was clipped by 3 bases and J by 5 bases; unmatched bases: 7. CDR3 length: 17 amino acids. Germline CDR1 and CDR2: SGHVS and FQNEAQ. In DNA form, the CDR3 reads TGTGCCAGCAGCTTCAAGGGTGGGACTAGCGGGGAAAACATTCAGTACTTC. Its translation is CASSFKGGTSGENIQYF.

This clone has more than one count but fewer than ten. Other DNA sequences in the sample encode the same CDR3. V usage is TRBV7-2 and J usage is TRBJ1-4, with D perhaps TRBD1 (5 bases). V gave up 5 bases and J gave up 8 bases, with 12 bases separating them. CDR1 SGHTA and CDR2 FQGNSA come from the germline V gene. The CDR3 extends over 13 amino acids. This CDR3 reads CASSLVGGEKLFF. The CDR3 nucleotides are TGTGCCAGCAGCCTCGTGGGGGGGGAAAAACTGTTTTTT. The complete variable domain, with remaining parts taken from reference TRBV7-2 and TRBJ1-4, reads GAGVSQSPSNKVTEKGKDVELRCDPISGHTALYWYRQSLGQGLEFLIYFQGNSAPDKSGLPSDRFSAERTGGSVSTLTIQRTQQEDSAVYLCASSLVGGEKLFFGSGTQLSVL.

In regard to this clone: Other nucleotide sequences in the sample specify the same CDR3. J is TRBJ1-2 and V is TRBV5-1, with 8 bases fitting TRBD1. The CDR3 sequence is 17 residues long. Trimming took 5 bases from V and 0 from J; bases not matched to a gene: 12. Looked up from germline, CDR1 is SGHRS and CDR2 is YFSETQ. In DNA form, the CDR3 reads TGCGCCAGCAGGGACAGGGACTCTCTCTGGGCTAACTATGGCTACACCTTC. It codes for CASRDRDSLWANYGYTF.

This chain uses TRBV5-4 with TRBJ2-7; D unresolved. Trimming pared 0 bases from V and 0 bases from J, leaving 7 bases between. CDR1 and CDR2 from the germline V gene are SGHNT and YYREEE (reference sequence). This CDR3 is built from 14 residues. In nucleotides, the CDR3 is TGTGCCAGCAGCTTGGAAGGGCTCTCCTACGAGCAGTACTTC. It is translated as CASSLEGLSYEQYF.

The rearrangement uses TRBV2 and TRBJ1-4; TRBD1 might be the D (6 bases). Germline CDR1 reads SNHLY; CDR2 reads FYNNEI. With 3 bases removed from V and 5 bases from J, the gap between germline ends came to 16 bases. CDR3 size: 16 residues. Here the CDR3 DNA reads TGTGCCAGCAGTGATACCCCGGGCCAGGGGAATGAAAAACTGTTTTTT. Amino acids: CASSDTPGQGNEKLFF.

This clone has only one observation. The genes are TRBV18 and TRBJ1-4; D uncertain. V was trimmed by 3 bases and J by 8 bases, leaving 13 bases between them. This CDR3 region has 14 residues. The germline V gene has CDR1 KGHSH and CDR2 LQKENI. In DNA, the CDR3 is TGTGCCAGCTCACCGGAGACGAGAGACGAAAAACTGTTTTTT. Translating it yields CASSPETRDEKLFF.

V usage is TRBV5-1 and J usage is TRBJ2-1, with D unclear. Germline CDR1 SGHRS, CDR2 YFSETQ. This CDR3 contains 13 residues. V was clipped by 4 bases and J by 9 bases, with 14 bases between them. CDR3 loop: CASSRRLSIEQFF. For the CDR3, the DNA is TGCGCCAGCAGCCGAAGACTGTCTATTGAGCAGTTCTTC.

This chain connects TRBV7-2 to TRBJ2-5; 7 nucleotides line up with TRBD2. There are 15 residues in the CDR3. Losses at the gene ends were 3 bases for V and 4 bases for J; bases not matched to a gene: 8. Germline V CDR1 and CDR2: SGHTA, FQGNSA. CDR3 DNA sequence: TGTGCCAGCAGCTTCGACGGGAGGACTTCAGAGACCCAGTACTTC. Its protein product is CASSFDGRTSETQYF. Variable domain in full (rest from reference TRBV7-2 and TRBJ2-5): GAGVSQSPSNKVTEKGKDVELRCDPISGHTALYWYRQSLGQGLEFLIYFQGNSAPDKSGLPSDRFSAERTGGSVSTLTIQRTQQEDSAVYLCASSFDGRTSETQYFGPGTRLLVL.

In DNA, the CDR3 is TGTGCCAGTAGTACCGACAGGGTAAGAATTCAGCCCCAGCATTTT. As protein: CASSTDRVRIQPQHF. The chain is built from TRBV19 and TRBJ1-5, with 7 bases aligning to TRBD1. CDR1 is LNHDA, CDR2 SQIVND, per germline (reference sequence). V was clipped by 4 bases and J by 6 bases; unmatched bases: 9. This CDR3 spans 15 amino acids.

This chain connects TRBV2 to TRBJ2-5; D gene ambiguous. The DNA matches TRBJ2-7 better at its end, which makes the J call doubtful. The germline V gene has CDR1 SNHLY and CDR2 FYNNEI. The CDR3 contains 12 residues. CDR3 in amino acids: CASRRETYEQYF. For the CDR3, the DNA is TGTGCCAGCAGGCGAGAGACCTACGAGCAGTACTTC.

The chain combines TRBV18 with TRBJ2-7; D is uncertain. Germline V CDR1 and CDR2: KGHSH, LQKENI. The V gene lost 1 base and the J gene lost 5 bases, with 15 bases spanning the gap. The CDR3 sequence is 15 residues long. DNA of the CDR3: TGTGCCAGCTCACCACTCAGACATCAAGCGAACGAGCAGTACTTC. The encoded protein is CASSPLRHQANEQYF. Full variable domain (missing parts from reference TRBV18 and TRBJ2-7): NAGVMQNPRHLVRRRGQEARLRCSPMKGHSHVYWYRQLPEEGLKFMVYLQKENIIDESGMPKERFSAEFPKEGPSILRIQQVVRGDSAAYFCASSPLRHQANEQYFGPGTRLTVT.

The chain employs TRBV19 and TRBJ1-4; maybe TRBD1 (6 bases). V was trimmed by 7 bases and J by 7 bases, leaving 19 bases between them. The CDR3 runs to 15 residues. CDR1 is LNHDA, CDR2 SQIVND, per germline (reference sequence). DNA for the CDR3: TGTGCCAGTAATCTGCCCAGACTCAGGGGTGAAAAACTGTTTTTT. Protein product: CASNLPRLRGEKLFF.

The V and J genes are TRBV5-1 and TRBJ2-3; 11 positions match TRBD2. The CDR3 sequence is 16 residues long. Germline values: CDR1 SGHRS, CDR2 YFSETQ. The V and J ends lost 0 bases and 6 bases, in that order; junction bases with no gene match: 6. CDR3 nucleotide sequence: TGCGCCAGCAGCTTGGTGGGTAGCGGGGGGGCGGATACGCAGTATTTT. It yields the protein CASSLVGSGGADTQYF.

The chain couples TRBV2 to TRBJ2-1; 12 nucleotides line up with TRBD2. V lost 5 bases, J lost 2 bases, and 7 bases stayed unmatched. Germline V CDR1 and CDR2: SNHLY, FYNNEI. This CDR3 is 17 amino acids long. As DNA, the CDR3 is TGTGCCAGCAGTCCCCTAGCGGGAGGGCCCCCCTACAATGAGCAGTTCTTC. It encodes CASSPLAGGPPYNEQFF.

This chain uses TRBV5-6 with TRBJ1-2; D gene uncertain. V lost 2 bases and J 8 bases, leaving 7 bases between the germline ends. Germline V lookup: CDR1 SGHDT, CDR2 YYEEEE. The CDR3 has 11 amino acids. The CDR3 nucleotides read TGTGCCAGCAGCTTAGACCGGGGCTACACCTTC. It translates to CASSLDRGYTF.

The rearrangement uses TRBV5-1 and TRBJ1-1, with D maybe TRBD1 (5 bases). The V gene lost 2 bases and the J gene lost 3 bases, with 11 bases spanning the gap. This CDR3 has 14 amino acids. From germline, CDR1 is SGHRS and CDR2 YFSETQ. CDR3 bases: TGCGCCAGCAGCTTCGGGGGAGATTACACTGAAGCTTTCTTT. This codes for CASSFGGDYTEAFF.

This chain uses TRBV5-4 with TRBJ2-1; a possible D gene is TRBD2 (5 bases). In germline, CDR1 is SGHNT, CDR2 YYREEE (reference sequence). V was shortened by 6 bases and J by 7 bases, with 20 bases between the two germline ends. The CDR3 is 15 amino acids. CDR3 nucleotide sequence: TGTGCCAGCACCTCCGCGGGTAGGAGTCGGAATGAGCAGTTCTTC. Protein: CASTSAGRSRNEQFF. The full variable domain, rest sourced from reference TRBV5-4 and TRBJ2-1, is ETGVTQSPTHLIKTRGQQVTLRCSSQSGHNTVSWYQQALGQGPQFIFQYYREEENGRGNFPPRFSGLQFPNYSSELNVNALELDDSALYLCASTSAGRSRNEQFFGPGTRLTVL.

The chain carries TRBV11-2 and TRBJ1-1, with D maybe TRBD1 (5 bases). Trimming removed 5 bases from V and 11 bases from J, with 18 bases in between. This CDR3 is 13 amino acids long. Germline CDR1 is SGHAT and CDR2 is FQNNGV. CDR3 region: CASSPSEGSAAFF. The CDR3 DNA sequence: TGTGCCAGCAGCCCGAGCGAGGGGAGCGCCGCTTTCTTT.

The chain recombines TRBV9 with TRBJ2-1, with D maybe TRBD2 (5 bases). There are 15 residues in the CDR3. Germline loops: CDR1 SGDLS, CDR2 YYNGEE. The V and J ends lost 2 bases and 1 base respectively, with 10 bases between them. The CDR3 DNA follows: TGTGCCAGCAGCGTCCAGCGGTTTTCCTACAATGAGCAGTTCTTC. It specifies CASSVQRFSYNEQFF.

CDR3 sequence reads: CASSFPDRGAEAFF. For the CDR3, the DNA is TGTGCCAGCAGCTTCCCGGACAGGGGGGCTGAAGCTTTCTTT. The gene calls are TRBV5-5 and TRBJ1-1, with TRBD1 identical over 10 bases. The CDR3 sequence is 14 residues long. In germline, CDR1 is SGHKS, CDR2 YYEKEE (reference sequence). After removal of 2 bases from V and 6 bases from J, the junction contained 4 bases not matched to a gene. The full variable domain, in which reference TRBV5-5 and TRBJ1-1 provide the parts outside the CDR3, is DAGVTQSPTHLIKTRGQQVTLRCSPISGHKSVSWYQQVLGQGPQFIFQYYEKEERGRGNFPDRFSARQFPNYSSELNVNALLLGDSALYLCASSFPDRGAEAFFGQGTRLTVV.

The J gene is TRBJ1-1, the V gene TRBV11-3; TRBD1 matches 7 bases. The germline CDR1 and CDR2 sequences are SGHNT and YENEEA. The CDR3 totals 14 residues. V was pared by 6 bases and J by 2 bases, with 6 bases of the junction left unmatched. CDR3 DNA sequence: TGTGCCAGCAGACCACGACAGGGTAACACTGAAGCTTTCTTT. Its protein product is CASRPRQGNTEAFF.

The chain joins TRBV11-3 to TRBJ2-1; a weak D match, TRBD1 (5 bases). V was cut by 1 base and J by 4 bases, with 11 bases left in between. CDR3 length: 15 amino acids. From germline, CDR1 is SGHNT and CDR2 YENEEA. The CDR3 loop reads CASSLGQGRYNEQFF. The DNA of the CDR3 is TGTGCCAGCAGCTTAGGTCAGGGAAGATACAATGAGCAGTTCTTC.

This clone has just one count. J is TRBJ1-2 and V is TRBV6-6; D is uncertain. The CDR3 runs 14 residues. Germline CDR1 and CDR2: MNHNY and SVGAGI (reference sequence). V shed 6 bases and J shed 2 bases, with 13 bases lying between them. The CDR3 is CASSSPENNYGYTF. In DNA form, the CDR3 reads TGTGCCAGCAGCAGCCCTGAAAACAACTATGGCTACACCTTC.

CDR3 nucleotide sequence: TGCGCCAGCAGCTTCCGGGACACCAGCTCTGGGGCCAACGTCCTGACTTTC. It specifies CASSFRDTSSGANVLTF. The chain employs TRBV5-1 and TRBJ2-6; tentatively, D is TRBD1 (6 bases). Germline V gene data show CDR1 as SGHRS and CDR2 as YFSETQ. The CDR3 has 17 amino acids. Trimming took 2 bases from V and 0 from J, leaving 12 bases between them.

In this sample, this clone turned up once. This chain uses TRBV6-5 with TRBJ1-4, with a weak D call TRBD1 (5 bases). The CDR3 runs to 14 residues. Germline-derived CDR1 and CDR2 are MNHEY and SVGAGI. V was pared by 1 base and J by 11 bases, with 14 bases between. CDR3 coding DNA: TGTGCCAGCAGTTACTACGACGGGGACGGGAAACTGTTTTTT. The encoded protein is CASSYYDGDGKLFF.

The chain employs TRBV7-9 and TRBJ1-2, with 7 positions matching TRBD1. V shed 5 bases, J shed 7 bases, and the junction held 7 bases outside the gene matches. The CDR3 loop spans 13 amino acids. In germline, CDR1 is SEHNR, CDR2 FQNEAQ (reference sequence). For the CDR3, the DNA is TGTGCCAGCAGCCCCGGACAGGCGGGTGGCTACACCTTC. Protein sequence: CASSPGQAGGYTF. Filled out from reference TRBV7-9 and TRBJ1-2, the complete variable domain reads DTGVSQNPRHKITKRGQNVTFRCDPISEHNRLYWYRQTLGQGPEFLTYFQNEAQLEKSRLLSDRFSAERPKGSFSTLEIQRTEQGDSAMYLCASSPGQAGGYTFGSGTRLTVV.

The chain carries TRBV6-5 and TRBJ1-1, with D hard to call. Germline V CDR1 and CDR2: MNHEY, SVGAGI. V lost 4 bases to trimming and J lost 5 bases, with 14 bases between them. The CDR3 extends over 14 amino acids. The CDR3 DNA follows: TGTGCCAGCAGTTCTAGTTCACCTGGGACTGAAGCTTTCTTT. Encoded protein: CASSSSSPGTEAFF.

This chain links TRBV18 with TRBJ1-1; D unclear. The V end lost 3 bases, the J end lost 10 bases, and 24 bases lay between the germline ends. Per germline, CDR1 KGHSH and CDR2 LQKENI. This CDR3 has 16 residues. The DNA for the CDR3 is TGTGCCAGCTCACCGCGGGATTTTGTATCTGAATCCGGAGCTTTCTTT. Its translation is CASSPRDFVSESGAFF.